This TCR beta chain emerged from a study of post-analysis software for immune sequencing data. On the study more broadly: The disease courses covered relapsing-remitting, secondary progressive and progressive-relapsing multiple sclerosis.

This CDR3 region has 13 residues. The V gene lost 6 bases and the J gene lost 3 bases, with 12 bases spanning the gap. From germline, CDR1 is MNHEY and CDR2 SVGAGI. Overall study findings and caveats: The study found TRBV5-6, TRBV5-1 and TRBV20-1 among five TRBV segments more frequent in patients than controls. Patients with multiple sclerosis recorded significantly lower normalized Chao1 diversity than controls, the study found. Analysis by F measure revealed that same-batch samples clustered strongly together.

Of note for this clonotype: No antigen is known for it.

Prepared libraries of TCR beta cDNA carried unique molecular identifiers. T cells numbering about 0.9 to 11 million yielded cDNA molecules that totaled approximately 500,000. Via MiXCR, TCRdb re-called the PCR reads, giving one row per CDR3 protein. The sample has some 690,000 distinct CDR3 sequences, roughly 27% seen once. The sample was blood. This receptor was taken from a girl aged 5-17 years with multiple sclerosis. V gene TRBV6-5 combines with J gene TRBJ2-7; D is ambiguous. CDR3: CASSPGWNYEQYF. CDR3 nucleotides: TGTGCCAGCAGCCCCGGTTGGAACTACGAGCAGTACTTC.